A selection of T cell receptor beta chains follows, all from one sample in a study of T-cell memory formation after mild COVID-19. TCRdb reprocessed the 5' RACE reads via MiXCR and lists one record per CDR3 protein. Among fewer than 600,000 distinct CDR3 sequences listed, about 20% were seen once. Input material: PBMCs or a T cell subset sorted from them (not recorded which). These TCRs come from an adult woman who had mild COVID-19 (a few samples of this study predate the infection). Cell type and time point are not known. CDR3s include the opening cysteine and the closing phenylalanine or tryptophan. A D gene is named only where the DNA matches it firmly. Size tells how often a clone was seen (once, few, many) or the class of an expanded clone, and some rows leave it out.

j_call,v_call,d_call,clone_size,cdr3_aa,cdr3_nt
TRBJ2-1,TRBV3-1,TRBD2,-,CASSQAPLAVVYNEQFF,TGTGCCAGCAGCCAAGCCCCACTAGCGGTGGTCTACAATGAGCAGTTCTTC
TRBJ2-7,TRBV6-2/TRBV6-3,-,-,CASSPRKPSYEQYF,TGTGCCAGCAGTCCCAGGAAGCCGTCCTACGAGCAGTACTTC
TRBJ1-5,TRBV5-1,-,few,CASSLAGVWDQPQHF,TGCGCCAGCAGCTTGGCAGGGGTTTGGGATCAGCCCCAGCATTTT
TRBJ2-3,TRBV6-5,-,-,CVSKVAAGDTQYF,TGTGTCTCTAAGGTAGCGGCCGGTGATACGCAGTATTTT
TRBJ1-1,TRBV4-2,-,-,CASSQDTGTEAFF,TGTGCCAGCAGCCAAGATACCGGGACAGAAGCTTTCTTT
TRBJ2-1,TRBV9,TRBD2,few,CASSLAGGRSNEQFF,TGTGCCAGCAGCCTTGCGGGGGGGCGATCGAATGAGCAGTTCTTC
TRBJ2-7,TRBV5-4,TRBD1,few,CASSLGGDRGYEQYF,TGTGCCAGCAGTCTGGGGGGGGACAGGGGCTACGAGCAGTACTTC
TRBJ1-2,TRBV9,-,-,CASSVEATLYGYTF,TGTGCCAGCAGCGTAGAGGCCACCCTCTATGGCTACACCTTC
TRBJ2-5,TRBV7-6,-,few,CASSLGYEETQYF,TGTGCCAGCAGCTTAGGGTACGAAGAGACCCAGTACTTC
TRBJ1-2,TRBV5-6,-,few,CASSLVGQSYYGYTF,TGTGCCAGCAGCTTGGTTGGGCAGTCCTACTATGGCTACACCTTC
TRBJ2-7,TRBV20-1,-,few,CSASDRRTDEQYF,TGCAGTGCCTCCGACAGGAGAACGGACGAGCAGTACTTC
TRBJ2-1,TRBV5-1,TRBD1,few,CASSLDYAGTGGGNEQFF,TGCGCCAGCAGCTTGGATTACGCCGGGACAGGGGGCGGGAATGAGCAGTTCTTC
TRBJ1-2,TRBV20-1,-,-,CSARDFGEEPRGYTF,TGCAGTGCTAGAGACTTCGGAGAGGAGCCCAGGGGCTACACCTTC
TRBJ2-6,TRBV12-3/TRBV12-4,-,-,CASSFRTPVRSGANVLTF,TGTGCCAGCAGTTTTCGGACCCCTGTTAGGTCTGGGGCCAACGTCCTGACTTTC
TRBJ1-1,TRBV21-1,-,few,CARPTGAKNTEAFF,TGTGCCAGACCCACCGGGGCAAAGAACACTGAAGCTTTCTTT
TRBJ1-3,TRBV2,-,few,CASRSERISGNTIYF,TGTGCCAGCAGGTCAGAGAGAATCTCTGGAAACACCATATATTTT
TRBJ1-1,TRBV11-2,-,many,CASSLVEAFF,TGTGCCAGCAGCTTAGTTGAAGCTTTCTTT
TRBJ2-1,TRBV12-3/TRBV12-4,TRBD1,few,CASSPSRDSIYNEQFF,TGTGCCAGCAGCCCCTCTAGGGACAGCATTTACAATGAGCAGTTCTTC
TRBJ2-3,TRBV5-8,-,-,CASSSPPGQIITDTQYF,TGTGCCAGCAGCTCCCCCCCGGGGCAGATCATCACAGATACGCAGTATTTT
TRBJ2-2,TRBV3-1,-,-,CASSPSGPNTGELFF,TGTGCCAGCAGCCCCTCGGGGCCCAACACCGGGGAGCTGTTTTTT
TRBJ2-7,TRBV6-5,TRBD1,-,CASSPSGQAPSYEQYF,TGTGCCAGCAGTCCATCAGGACAGGCCCCCTCCTACGAGCAGTACTTC
TRBJ2-5,TRBV7-2,TRBD2,few,CASSLPSGSSETQYF,TGTGCCAGCAGCTTGCCTAGCGGGAGCTCGGAGACCCAGTACTTC
TRBJ1-2,TRBV24-1,-,many,CATSDPGTGYGYTF,TGTGCCACCAGTGACCCCGGGACCGGCTATGGCTACACCTTC
TRBJ1-5,TRBV12-3/TRBV12-4,-,few,CASTRGGRQPQHF,TGTGCCAGCACCCGTGGGGGGCGTCAGCCCCAGCATTTT
TRBJ1-3,TRBV20-1,-,-,CSAARGGARGNTIYF,TGCAGTGCCGCCCGCGGTGGGGCGAGGGGAAACACCATATATTTT
TRBJ2-1,TRBV9,-,-,CASSETAYWDNEQFF,TGTGCCAGCAGCGAGACCGCTTATTGGGACAATGAGCAGTTCTTC
TRBJ2-1,TRBV7-9,TRBD1,-,CASSRSPTGSGEQFF,TGTGCCAGCAGCCGCTCCCCGACAGGGTCGGGTGAGCAGTTCTTC